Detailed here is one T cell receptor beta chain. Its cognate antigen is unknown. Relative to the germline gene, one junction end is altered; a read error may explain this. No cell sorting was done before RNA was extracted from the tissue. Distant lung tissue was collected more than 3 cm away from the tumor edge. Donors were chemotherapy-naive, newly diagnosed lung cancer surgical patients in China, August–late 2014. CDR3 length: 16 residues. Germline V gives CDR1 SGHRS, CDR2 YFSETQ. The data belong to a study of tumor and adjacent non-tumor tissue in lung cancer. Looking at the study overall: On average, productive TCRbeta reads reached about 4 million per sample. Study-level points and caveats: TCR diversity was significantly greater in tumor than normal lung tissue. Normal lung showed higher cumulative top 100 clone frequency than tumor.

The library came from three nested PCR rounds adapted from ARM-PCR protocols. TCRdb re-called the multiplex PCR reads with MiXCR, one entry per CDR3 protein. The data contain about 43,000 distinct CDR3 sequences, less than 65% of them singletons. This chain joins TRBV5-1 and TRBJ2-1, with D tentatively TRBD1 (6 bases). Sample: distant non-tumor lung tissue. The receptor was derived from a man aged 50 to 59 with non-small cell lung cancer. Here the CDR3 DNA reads TGCGCCAGCAGCTTCCTGTCGACAGGAATAGATGATGAGGAGTTATTC. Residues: CASSFLSTGIDDEELF.